The 27 T cell receptor beta chains presented below share a single source sample, sequenced in a study of T cell repertoires in cytomegalovirus infection (dated by TCRdb to between 2017 and 2020). The sequencer listed for this sample is Illumina HiSeq 1500. TCRdb trimmed the raw reads at Q25, called clones with MiXCR and kept productive beta chains. One record per CDR3 amino acid sequence lists the most common genes and DNA. The sample table lists 200,000 to 300,000 distinct CDR3 sequences, 9.1% of them with a count of one. The ten largest clonotypes hold about 14% of the sample. Specimen: PBMCs. All receptors derive from a human donor in good health (CMV status not recorded). Some clones in this sample may be carry-over from other donors' samples.

This clonotype showed up just a few times. The gene calls are TRBV7-6 and TRBJ1-6, with D uncertain. The germline V gene has CDR1 SGHVS and CDR2 FNYEAQ. With 2 bases removed from V and 7 bases from J, the gap between germline ends came to 12 bases. The CDR3 is 15 amino acids. CDR3 nucleotides: TGTGCCAGCAGCTTATACCGAGACCCCAATTCACCCCTCCACTTT. It encodes CASSLYRDPNSPLHF. The whole variable domain, remainder taken from reference TRBV7-6 and TRBJ1-6, is GAGVSQSPRYKVTKRGQDVALRCDPISGHVSLYWYRQALGQGPEFLTYFNYEAQQDKSGLPNDRFSAERPEGSISTLTIQRTEQRDSAMYRCASSLYRDPNSPLHFGNGTRLTVT.

As to this clonotype: Mismatch with germline at one junction end may stem from a read error. The chain recombines TRBV7-1 with TRBJ2-6; D may be TRBD2 (6 bases). TRBV7-1 qualifies as an ORF whose function is uncertain. This CDR3 region has 15 residues. The CDR3: CASSIPGSGDNVLTF. The CDR3 bases are TGTGCCAGCAGCATCCCTGGGTCGGGGGACAACGTCCTGACTTTC.

This clonotype was seen only a few times. The chain couples TRBV27 to TRBJ2-2; D is ambiguous. Germline V CDR1 and CDR2: MNHEY, SMNVEV (reference sequence). The CDR3 is 13 residues long. V lost 7 bases, J lost 6 bases, and 12 bases lay in between. CDR3: CASKVPFAGELFF. In DNA form, the CDR3 reads TGTGCCAGCAAGGTTCCATTCGCCGGGGAGCTGTTTTTT.

J is TRBJ1-5 and V is TRBV18, with D perhaps TRBD1 (5 bases). The germline V gene encodes CDR1 KGHSH and CDR2 LQKENI. The V and J ends lost 4 bases and 5 bases respectively, with 12 bases between them. The CDR3 length is 14 residues. CDR3 nucleotides: TGTGCCAGCTCACATGTGGGACCCGATCAGCCCCAGCATTTT. This translates into CASSHVGPDQPQHF.

The V gene is TRBV6-1, the J gene TRBJ1-2; D may be TRBD1 (6 bases). Trimming removed 4 bases at V and 7 bases at J, with 16 bases between. Germline-derived CDR1 and CDR2 are MNHNS and SASEGT. This CDR3 has 14 residues. The CDR3 bases are TGTGCCAGCAGTGCTTGGCCGACAGGTTTTGGCTACACCTTC. This gives the protein CASSAWPTGFGYTF.

This chain uses TRBV2 with TRBJ1-5; 7 bases fit TRBD1. Germline V gives CDR1 SNHLY, CDR2 FYNNEI. Trimming removed 7 bases from V and 6 bases from J; junction bases left unmatched: 12. The CDR3 runs 15 residues. CDR3 amino acids: CASNGNRGGSQPQHF. CDR3 sequence (DNA): TGTGCCAGCAATGGAAACAGGGGCGGTAGTCAGCCCCAGCATTTT.

This clonotype came up many times. The genes are TRBV11-1 and TRBJ2-7, with 13 nucleotides matching TRBD2. In germline, CDR1 is SGHAT, CDR2 FQDESV (reference sequence). There are 17 residues in the CDR3. V dropped 5 bases and J dropped 2; count of bases not matched to a gene: 9. CDR3 sequence reads: CASSPGLAGASAYEQYF. Here the CDR3 DNA reads TGTGCCAGCAGCCCAGGACTAGCGGGGGCCTCCGCCTACGAGCAGTACTTC.

This chain links TRBV29-1 with TRBJ2-2; tentative D call: TRBD1 (7 bases). The ends were cut back, 3 bases at V and 1 base at J, with 12 bases in the middle. CDR1 is SQVTM, CDR2 ANQGSEA, per germline. The CDR3 covers 15 residues. The chain's CDR3 is CSVDGGDRNTGELFF. The CDR3 region has the DNA TGCAGCGTTGACGGCGGGGACAGGAACACCGGGGAGCTGTTTTTT.

This clonotype was counted at least ten times. The rearrangement joins TRBV7-2 to TRBJ1-3; unclear D gene. Germline CDR1 is SGHTA and CDR2 is FQGNSA. Trimming cost V 6 bases and J 5 bases, with 11 bases left between them. This CDR3 is built from 13 residues. The chain's CDR3 is CASSSDGRNTIYF. The CDR3 coding sequence is TGTGCCAGCAGTTCGGACGGGAGAAACACCATATATTTT.

This clonotype was detected a few times. The chain is built from TRBV19 and TRBJ2-7; perhaps TRBD2 as D (5 bases). The germline V gene encodes CDR1 LNHDA and CDR2 SQIVND (reference sequence). V gave up 3 bases and J gave up 3 bases, with 12 bases separating them. The CDR3 has 14 amino acids. CDR3 region: CASSMRLTDYEQYF. The CDR3 DNA reads as TGTGCCAGTAGTATGCGACTAACGGACTACGAGCAGTACTTC.

This clonotype has a count of ten or more. This sequence joins TRBV12-3 or TRBV12-4 and TRBJ1-6, with 7 nucleotides matching TRBD1. J gave up 7 bases and V 5 bases, and 5 bases lay outside the gene matches. This CDR3 is built from 14 residues. The CDR3 reads CASSGTVMNSPLHF. The CDR3 DNA sequence: TGTGCCAGCAGTGGGACAGTCATGAATTCACCCCTCCACTTT.

This clonotype was found many times. The chain combines TRBV7-2 with TRBJ1-3; 7 bases are shared with TRBD1. The CDR3 length is 15 residues. Losses at the gene ends were 5 bases for V and 3 bases for J; bases not matched to a gene: 7. Germline CDR1 reads SGHTA; CDR2 reads FQGNSA. The CDR3 reads CASSDQGGGGNTIYF. The DNA for the CDR3 is TGTGCCAGCAGCGATCAGGGGGGCGGTGGAAACACCATATATTTT.

This clonotype was observed at least ten times. The genes are TRBV10-3 and TRBJ2-6; D remains unclear. The germline V gene encodes CDR1 ENHRY and CDR2 SYGVKD. The CDR3 spans 14 residues. V dropped 6 bases and J dropped 0 bases, with 6 bases sitting between them. CDR3 sequence: CAIRDASGANVLTF. DNA for the CDR3: TGTGCCATCAGGGACGCCTCTGGGGCCAACGTCCTGACTTTC.

This clonotype was observed at least ten times. The chain has TRBV7-2 and TRBJ2-1, with 15 bases that match TRBD2. Losses at the gene ends were 4 bases for V and 0 bases for J; bases not matched to a gene: 7. Germline assignment: CDR1 SGHTA and CDR2 FQGNSA. The CDR3 totals 19 residues. The chain's CDR3 is CASSSPGLAGGSSYNEQFF. The DNA for the CDR3 is TGTGCCAGCAGCTCTCCGGGACTAGCGGGGGGAAGCTCCTACAATGAGCAGTTCTTC.

There are many counts of this clonotype. The chain joins TRBV4-1 to TRBJ1-6, with D hard to call. Germline CDR1 MGHRA, CDR2 YSYEKL. The CDR3 sequence is 17 residues long. V was shortened by 0 bases and J by 5 bases, with 14 bases between the two germline ends. The CDR3 DNA reads TGCGCCAGCAGCCAAGAACTCAGGAGGGTCGATAATTCACCCCTCCACTTT. It is translated as CASSQELRRVDNSPLHF.

This clonotype occurred many times. This sequence joins TRBV7-2 and TRBJ1-1, with TRBD1 identical over 8 bases. Germline V lookup: CDR1 SGHTA, CDR2 FQGNSA. This CDR3 is 14 amino acids long. The V gene end was trimmed by 5 bases and the J gene end by 7 bases; junction bases not matched to a gene: 9. The CDR3 loop is CASSAGQGGIEAFF. Written as DNA, the CDR3 is TGTGCCAGCAGCGCTGGACAGGGAGGGATTGAAGCTTTCTTT.

This clonotype was observed many times. This chain uses TRBV11-2 with TRBJ2-7; possible D gene TRBD2, 6 bases. The V and J ends lost 1 base and 2 bases respectively, with 12 bases between them. This CDR3 is 15 amino acids long. Germline CDR1 and CDR2: SGHAT and FQNNGV. In DNA form, the CDR3 reads TGTGCCAGCAGCTTAGGAGGGAGGCGAACCTACGAGCAGTACTTC. This codes for CASSLGGRRTYEQYF. The complete variable domain, with remaining parts taken from reference TRBV11-2 and TRBJ2-7, reads EAGVAQSPRYKIIEKRQSVAFWCNPISGHATLYWYQQILGQGPKLLIQFQNNGVVDDSQLPKDRFSAERLKGVDSTLKIQPAKLEDSAVYLCASSLGGRRTYEQYFGPGTRLTVT.

The rearrangement uses TRBV12-3 or TRBV12-4 and TRBJ2-3; 7 bases align to TRBD1. The CDR3 runs to 14 residues. V shed 1 base and J 8 bases; nucleotides not matched to a gene: 6. This chain's CDR3 is CASSLGDRVGTQYF. The CDR3 bases are TGTGCCAGCAGTTTAGGAGACAGGGTGGGTACGCAGTATTTT.

This clonotype was found many times. The V and J genes are TRBV7-9 and TRBJ2-1, with D perhaps TRBD1 or TRBD2 (5 bases each). CDR1 is SEHNR and CDR2 is FQNEAQ in the germline V gene (reference sequence). The V end lost 5 bases, the J end lost 10 bases, and 12 bases lay between the germline ends. The CDR3 contains 12 residues. CDR3 protein: CASSPDWGEQFF. Here the CDR3 DNA reads TGTGCCAGCAGCCCAGACTGGGGGGAGCAGTTCTTC.

This clonotype was seen repeatedly, ten times or more. This chain connects TRBV2 to TRBJ2-4; TRBD2 might be the D (5 bases). Trimming stripped 5 bases from V and 0 bases from J, with 11 bases between. CDR3 size: 15 residues. The germline V gene has CDR1 SNHLY and CDR2 FYNNEI. CDR3 sequence reads: CASSQQRRAKNIQYF. In nucleotides, the CDR3 is TGTGCCAGCAGTCAACAGCGGCGAGCCAAAAACATTCAGTACTTC.

This clonotype was counted ten times or more. The genes are TRBV20-1 and TRBJ1-1, with D perhaps TRBD1 (5 bases). CDR3 length: 11 amino acids. CDR1 and CDR2 (germline): DFQATT, SNEGSKA (reference sequence). CDR3 residues: CRGDVNTEAFF. CDR3 sequence (DNA): TGCAGGGGGGACGTGAACACTGAAGCTTTCTTT.

This clonotype was recorded many times. V gene TRBV7-2 combines with J gene TRBJ1-1; 8 bases map to TRBD1. This CDR3 comprises 14 residues. Germline CDR1 and CDR2: SGHTA and FQGNSA. With 7 bases clipped from V and 1 base from J, the junction kept 5 bases outside the gene matches. The CDR3 DNA is TGTGCCAGCACCTACAGGGGGGCGAACACTGAAGCTTTCTTT. This codes for CASTYRGANTEAFF.

This clonotype has just a few counts. The V call is TRBV19, the J call TRBJ1-2; TRBD1 might be the D (6 bases). The V end was cut by 6 bases, the J end by 3 bases, with 17 bases between. This CDR3 is built from 15 residues. Germline loops: CDR1 LNHDA, CDR2 SQIVND (reference sequence). The CDR3 nucleotides are TGTGCCAGTAGCGACAGGCTGCGATTCCACTATGGCTACACCTTC. Its translation is CASSDRLRFHYGYTF. The variable domain in full, completed from reference TRBV19 and TRBJ1-2, reads DGGITQSPKYLFRKEGQNVTLSCEQNLNHDAMYWYRQDPGQGLRLIYYSQIVNDFQKGDIAEGYSVSREKKESFPLTVTSAQKNPTAFYLCASSDRLRFHYGYTFGSGTRLTVV.

This clonotype has at least ten counts. This chain connects TRBV4-1 to TRBJ2-3, with a tentative D call TRBD1 (6 bases). The V end was cut by 0 bases, the J end by 2 bases, with 12 bases between. The V gene's germline CDR1 is MGHRA and CDR2 YSYEKL. The CDR3 contains 16 residues. The CDR3 sequence: CASSQDARGYTDTQYF. The CDR3 bases are TGCGCCAGCAGCCAAGACGCCAGGGGCTACACAGATACGCAGTATTTT.

This clonotype was seen many times. The CDR3 DNA sequence: TGCAGTGCTAGAGAGTTGGGGTCAGGGGTACAAGAGACCCAGTACTTC. Translation gives CSARELGSGVQETQYF. The chain links TRBV20-1 to TRBJ2-5, with a tentative D call TRBD1 (6 bases). Germline assignment: CDR1 DFQATT and CDR2 SNEGSKA (reference sequence). Trimming removed 0 bases from V and 2 bases from J, with 16 bases in between. There are 16 residues in the CDR3.

This clonotype appeared many times. The chain uses TRBV7-2 and TRBJ1-2, with a weak D call TRBD1 (5 bases). The ends were cut back, 5 bases at V and 4 bases at J, with 14 bases in the middle. This CDR3 is 14 amino acids long. Germline V gene data show CDR1 as SGHTA and CDR2 as FQGNSA. The CDR3 here is CASSPGQGGYGYTF. The CDR3 DNA follows: TGTGCCAGCAGCCCCGGGCAGGGCGGCTATGGCTACACCTTC.

In this sample, this clonotype turned up many times. The gene calls are TRBV20-1 and TRBJ2-5, with TRBD2 identical over 9 bases. Trimming at V came to 0 bases and at J to 1 base, leaving 3 bases not matched to a gene. The CDR3 spans 15 residues. Germline V CDR1 and CDR2: DFQATT, SNEGSKA (reference sequence). The CDR3 DNA is TGCAGTGCTAGAGAGCCACTAGCGGGCCAAGAGACCCAGTACTTC. Residues: CSAREPLAGQETQYF.